The clone carrying this T cell receptor (beta chain) was seen a handful of times. Its target is not known. Source study methods: A papillary thyroid cancer distant-metastasis classifier was built from CDR3 differences across clinicopathological groups. TCRdb re-analyzed the PCR reads through MiXCR. The V and J calls, along with clone size, are taken from TCRdb and not from the paper's own processing. The sample shows around 6,700 clones, about a third of them seen only once. CDR3 size: 16 residues. CDR1 and CDR2 (germline): MNHNS, SASEGT. With 6 bases removed from V and 3 bases from J, the gap between germline ends came to 21 bases. The data were taken from a study of metastatic and nonmetastatic thyroid tumors. On the study more broadly: Malignant and benign thyroid patients had repertoires compared in peripheral blood and tumor or nodule tissue.

None of the patients had undergone any treatment ahead of thyroid surgery. General observations from the study: Significantly higher TCR beta diversity was reportedly seen in malignant thyroid tumors than benign nodules, in blood and tumor.

The TCR sequence derives from a female donor with papillary thyroid cancer or a benign thyroid nodule (not recorded which). Some clones in this sample may be carry-over from other donors' samples. The rearrangement joins TRBV6-1 to TRBJ2-7; D not resolved. Sequences were obtained from adjacent normal tissue. In nucleotides, the CDR3 is TGTGCCAGCAGGTCAGAACATACCACCACTTACTACGAGCAGTACTTC. Translating gives CASRSEHTTTYYEQYF.